This passage covers 9 T cell receptor beta chains from one sample sequenced in a study of T cell responses to AZD1222 COVID-19 vaccine. Some clones are missing from TCRdb's copy, which holds only in-frame ones; the method was immunoSEQ multiplex PCR. In the table there are 150,000 to 180,000 clones, about nine tenths of which are singletons. The material sequenced was peripheral blood, taken on day 0 of MenACWY control vaccination. The receptors originated from an adult in good health.

In its sample, this clone was seen once. The chain employs TRBV5-1 and TRBJ2-2; D perhaps matches TRBD1 (5 bases). This CDR3 contains 15 residues. V lost 1 base to trimming and J lost 2 bases, with 9 bases between them. Germline assignment: CDR1 SGHRS and CDR2 YFSETQ. The chain's CDR3 is CASSLPTANTGELFF. The CDR3 coding sequence is TGCGCCAGCAGCTTGCCGACAGCAAACACCGGGGAGCTGTTTTTT. Full variable domain (rest looked up from reference TRBV5-1 and TRBJ2-2): KAGVTQTPRYLIKTRGQQVTLSCSPISGHRSVSWYQQTPGQGLQFLFEYFSETQRNKGNFPGRFSGRQFSNSRSEMNVSTLELGDSALYLCASSLPTANTGELFFGEGSRLTVL.

This chain uses TRBV30 with TRBJ1-2; D is perhaps TRBD1 (6 bases). CDR1 is GTSNPN, CDR2 SVGIG, per germline (reference sequence). V was cut by 0 bases and J by 6 bases, with 17 bases left in between. The CDR3 is 15 amino acids. CDR3 sequence reads: CAWSVASTGPNGYTF. CDR3 DNA sequence: TGTGCCTGGAGTGTAGCTTCGACAGGACCGAATGGCTACACCTTC.

The V call is TRBV7-2, the J call TRBJ2-2; TRBD1 matches 7 bases. The V segment lost 6 bases and the J segment 4 bases; nucleotides outside the gene matches: 8. In germline, CDR1 is SGHTA, CDR2 FQGNSA. The CDR3 length is 15 residues. CDR3 nucleotides: TGTGCCAGCAGTCCACGACAGGGAAGCACCGGGGAGCTGTTTTTT. This gives the protein CASSPRQGSTGELFF.

The count of this clone is one. The chain has TRBV7-9 and TRBJ1-2; unclear D gene. The CDR3 contains 14 residues. V lost 1 base and J lost 6, with 12 bases in between. From germline, CDR1 is SEHNR and CDR2 FQNEAQ (reference sequence). As DNA, the CDR3 is TGTGCCAGCAGCTTAGTACCAGTCCCCGATGGCTACACCTTC. Translated: CASSLVPVPDGYTF. The full variable domain, in which reference TRBV7-9 and TRBJ1-2 provide the parts outside the CDR3, is DTGVSQNPRHKITKRGQNVTFRCDPISEHNRLYWYRQTLGQGPEFLTYFQNEAQLEKSRLLSDRFSAERPKGSFSTLEIQRTEQGDSAMYLCASSLVPVPDGYTFGSGTRLTVV.

The gene calls are TRBV27 and TRBJ1-6, with TRBD1 identical over 9 bases. Germline trimming cut 3 bases from V and 8 bases from J; bases unmatched to any gene: 2. The CDR3 covers 14 residues. Per the germline V gene, CDR1 is MNHEY and CDR2 is SMNVEV (reference sequence). Written as DNA, the CDR3 is TGTGCCAGCAGTTTCGGGACAGGGTATTCACCCCTCCACTTT. Protein product: CASSFGTGYSPLHF.

In its sample, this clone was seen a few times. The rearrangement links TRBV16 to TRBJ1-1; 7 bases agree with TRBD1. V trimming: 7 bases; J trimming: 11 bases; junction bases outside the gene matches: 13. The CDR3 extends over 13 amino acids. CDR1 is KGHSY and CDR2 is FQNENV in the germline V gene. CDR3 nucleotides: TGTGCCAGCACCCTGGAGGGGGCAAATCTGGCTTTCTTT. This translates into CASTLEGANLAFF.

This clone appeared a single time. The J gene is TRBJ1-4, the V gene TRBV6-7; D is uncertain. TRBV6-7 is reported as an ORF; its role is uncertain. Trimming removed 11 bases from V and 2 bases from J, with 18 bases in between. This CDR3 is built from 15 residues. CDR3 nucleotide sequence: TGTGCCTACAATTGGCCCGCCTATACTAATGAAAAACTGTTTTTT. Amino acid sequence: CAYNWPAYTNEKLFF.

CDR3 nucleotides: TGTGCCAGCATAGGGGGGGGAAAGGGCAATCAGCCCCAGCATTTT. Residues: CASIGGGKGNQPQHF. This chain connects TRBV6-5 to TRBJ1-5; tentative D call: TRBD1 (6 bases). This CDR3 comprises 15 residues. In germline, CDR1 is MNHEY, CDR2 SVGAGI. The V and J ends lost 7 bases and 2 bases respectively, with 15 bases between them.

V and J are TRBV9 and TRBJ2-1; D gene uncertain. In germline, CDR1 is SGDLS, CDR2 YYNGEE. Trimming shortened V by 0 bases and J by 10 bases, and 11 bases separated the two germline ends. CDR3 length: 13 amino acids. This CDR3 reads CASSVELASEQFF. In DNA, the CDR3 is TGTGCCAGCAGCGTAGAACTCGCTTCCGAGCAGTTCTTC.